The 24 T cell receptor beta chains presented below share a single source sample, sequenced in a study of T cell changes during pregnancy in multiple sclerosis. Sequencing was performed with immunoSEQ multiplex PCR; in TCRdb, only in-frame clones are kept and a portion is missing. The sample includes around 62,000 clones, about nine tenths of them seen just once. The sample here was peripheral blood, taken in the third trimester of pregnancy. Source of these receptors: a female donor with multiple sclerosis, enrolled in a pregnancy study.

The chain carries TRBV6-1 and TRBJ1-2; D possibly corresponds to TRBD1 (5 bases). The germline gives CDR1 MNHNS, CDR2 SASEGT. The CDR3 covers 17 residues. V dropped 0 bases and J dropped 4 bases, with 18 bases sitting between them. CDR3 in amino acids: CASSEALRQGNTYGYTF. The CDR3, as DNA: TGTGCCAGCAGTGAAGCGCTTCGGCAGGGAAATACCTATGGCTACACCTTC.

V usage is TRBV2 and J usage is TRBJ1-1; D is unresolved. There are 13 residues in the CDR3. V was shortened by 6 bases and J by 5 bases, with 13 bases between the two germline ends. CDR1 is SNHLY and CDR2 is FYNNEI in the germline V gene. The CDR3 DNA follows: TGTGCCAGCAGGCCTGAAGGGAGGACTGAAGCTTTCTTT. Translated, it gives CASRPEGRTEAFF.

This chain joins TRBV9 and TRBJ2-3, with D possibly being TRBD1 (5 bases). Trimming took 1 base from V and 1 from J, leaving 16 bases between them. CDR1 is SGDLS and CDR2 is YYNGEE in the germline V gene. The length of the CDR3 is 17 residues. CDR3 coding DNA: TGTGCCAGCAGCGTAACCCCAGGGCGGTCCCGCACAGATACGCAGTATTTT. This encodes CASSVTPGRSRTDTQYF. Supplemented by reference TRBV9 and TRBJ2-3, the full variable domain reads DSGVTQTPKHLITATGQRVTLRCSPRSGDLSVYWYQQSLDQGLQFLIQYYNGEERAKGNILERFSAQQFPDLHSELNLSSLELGDSALYFCASSVTPGRSRTDTQYFGPGTRLTVL.

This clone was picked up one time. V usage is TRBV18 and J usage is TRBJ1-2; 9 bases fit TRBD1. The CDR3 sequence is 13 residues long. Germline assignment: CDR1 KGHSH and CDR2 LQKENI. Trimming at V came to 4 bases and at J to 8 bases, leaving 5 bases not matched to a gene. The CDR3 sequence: CASSLGDRGGYTF. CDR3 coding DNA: TGTGCCAGCTCACTCGGTGACAGGGGGGGCTACACCTTC.

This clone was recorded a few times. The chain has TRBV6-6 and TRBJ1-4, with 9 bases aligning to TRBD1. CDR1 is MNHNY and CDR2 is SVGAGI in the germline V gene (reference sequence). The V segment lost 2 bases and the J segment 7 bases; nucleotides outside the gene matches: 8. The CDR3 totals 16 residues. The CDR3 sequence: CASSYPPGTGSEKLFF. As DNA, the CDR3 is TGTGCCAGCAGTTACCCGCCCGGGACAGGGTCTGAAAAACTGTTTTTT.

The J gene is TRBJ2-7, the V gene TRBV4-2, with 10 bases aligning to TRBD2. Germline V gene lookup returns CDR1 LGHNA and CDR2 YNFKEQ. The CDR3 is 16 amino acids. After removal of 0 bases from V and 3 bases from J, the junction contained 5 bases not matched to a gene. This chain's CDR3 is CASSQDPLAGVYEQYF. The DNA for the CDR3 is TGTGCCAGCAGCCAAGATCCCCTAGCGGGAGTCTACGAGCAGTACTTC.

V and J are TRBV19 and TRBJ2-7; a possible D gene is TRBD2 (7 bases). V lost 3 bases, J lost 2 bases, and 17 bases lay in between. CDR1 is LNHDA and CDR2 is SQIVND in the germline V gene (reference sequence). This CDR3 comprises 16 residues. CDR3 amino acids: CASSITSGGSTYEQYF. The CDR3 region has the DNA TGTGCCAGTAGTATTACTTCGGGGGGCTCCACCTACGAGCAGTACTTC.

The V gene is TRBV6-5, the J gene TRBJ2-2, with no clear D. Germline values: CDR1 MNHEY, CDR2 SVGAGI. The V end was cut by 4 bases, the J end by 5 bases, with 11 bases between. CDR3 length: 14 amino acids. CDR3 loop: CASSLSQVTGELFF. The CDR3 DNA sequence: TGTGCCAGCAGTTTATCTCAGGTTACCGGGGAGCTGTTTTTT.

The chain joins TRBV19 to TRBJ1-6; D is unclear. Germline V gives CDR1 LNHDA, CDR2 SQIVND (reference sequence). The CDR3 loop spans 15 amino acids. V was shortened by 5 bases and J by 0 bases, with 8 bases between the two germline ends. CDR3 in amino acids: CASSRGFSYNSPLHF. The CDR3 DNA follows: TGTGCCAGTAGTCGAGGGTTCTCCTATAATTCACCCCTCCACTTT.

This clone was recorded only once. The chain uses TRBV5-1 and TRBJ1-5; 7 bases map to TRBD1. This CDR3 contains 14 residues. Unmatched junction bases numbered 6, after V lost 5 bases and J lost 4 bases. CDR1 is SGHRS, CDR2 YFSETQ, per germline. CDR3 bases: TGCGCCAGCAGTGAGGGGGCATTAAATCAGCCCCAGCATTTT. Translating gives CASSEGALNQPQHF.

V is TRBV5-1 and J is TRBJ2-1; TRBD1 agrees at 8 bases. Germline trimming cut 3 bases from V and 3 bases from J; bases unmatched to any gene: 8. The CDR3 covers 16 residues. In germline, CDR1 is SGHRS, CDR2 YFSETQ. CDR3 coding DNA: TGCGCCAGCAGCTCGGGACAGGTAGGGTACTACAATGAGCAGTTCTTC. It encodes CASSSGQVGYYNEQFF.

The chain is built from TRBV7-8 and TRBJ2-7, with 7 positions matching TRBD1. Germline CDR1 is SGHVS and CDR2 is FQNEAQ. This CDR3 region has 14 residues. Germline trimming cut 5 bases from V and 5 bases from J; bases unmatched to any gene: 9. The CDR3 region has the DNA TGTGCCAGCAGCCCTTTGTTCGGACAGGACGAGCAGTACTTC. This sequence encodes CASSPLFGQDEQYF.

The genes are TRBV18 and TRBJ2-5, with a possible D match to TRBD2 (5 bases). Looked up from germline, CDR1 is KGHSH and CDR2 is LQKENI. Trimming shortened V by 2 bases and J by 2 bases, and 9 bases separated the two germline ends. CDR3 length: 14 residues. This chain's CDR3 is CASSPESGQETQYF. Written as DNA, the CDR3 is TGTGCCAGCTCACCAGAAAGCGGACAAGAGACCCAGTACTTC.

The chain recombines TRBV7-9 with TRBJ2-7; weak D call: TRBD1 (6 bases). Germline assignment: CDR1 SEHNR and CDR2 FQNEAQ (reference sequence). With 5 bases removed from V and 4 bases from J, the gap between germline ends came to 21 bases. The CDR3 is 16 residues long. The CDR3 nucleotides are TGTGCCAGCAGCCCCGGTTTAGGGGGTTTTAATTACGAGCAGTACTTC. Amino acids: CASSPGLGGFNYEQYF.

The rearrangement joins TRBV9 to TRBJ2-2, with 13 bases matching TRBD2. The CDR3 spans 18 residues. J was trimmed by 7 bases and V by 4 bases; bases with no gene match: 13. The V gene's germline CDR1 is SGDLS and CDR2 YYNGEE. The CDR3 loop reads CASSRTWGLAGSGGELFF. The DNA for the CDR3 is TGTGCCAGCAGCCGGACCTGGGGACTAGCGGGGAGTGGCGGGGAGCTGTTTTTT.

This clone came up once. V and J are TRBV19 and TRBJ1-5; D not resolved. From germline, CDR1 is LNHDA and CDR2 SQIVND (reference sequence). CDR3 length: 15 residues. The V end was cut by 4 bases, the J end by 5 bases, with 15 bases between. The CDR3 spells CASSTVDFPYQPQHF. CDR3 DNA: TGTGCCAGTAGTACGGTGGACTTCCCGTATCAGCCCCAGCATTTT.

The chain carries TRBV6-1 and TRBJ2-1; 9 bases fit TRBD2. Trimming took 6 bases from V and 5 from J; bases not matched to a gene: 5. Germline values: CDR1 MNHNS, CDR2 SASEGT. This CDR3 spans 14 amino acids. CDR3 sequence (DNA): TGTGCCAGCAGCGCTAGCGGGACTAACAATGAGCAGTTCTTC. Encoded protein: CASSASGTNNEQFF.

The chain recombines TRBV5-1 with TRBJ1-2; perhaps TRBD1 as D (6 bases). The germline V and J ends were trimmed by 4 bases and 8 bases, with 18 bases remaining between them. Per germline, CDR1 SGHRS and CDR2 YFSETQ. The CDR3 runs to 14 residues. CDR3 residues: CASSPTQGLRGYTF. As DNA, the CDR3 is TGCGCCAGCAGCCCAACACAGGGTCTCCGCGGCTACACCTTC.

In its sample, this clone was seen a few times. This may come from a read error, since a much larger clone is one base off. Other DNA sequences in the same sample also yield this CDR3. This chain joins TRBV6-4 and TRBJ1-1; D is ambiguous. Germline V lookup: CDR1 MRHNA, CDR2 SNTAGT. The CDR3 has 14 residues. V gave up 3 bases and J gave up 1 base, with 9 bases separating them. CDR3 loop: CASSDGQENTEAFF. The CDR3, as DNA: TGTGCCAGCAGTGATGGTCAGGAGAACACTGAAGCTTTCTTT.

The CDR3 DNA sequence: TGCGCCAGCACGGGAGGTAATGAAAAACTGTTTTTT. Translated: CASTGGNEKLFF. V and J are TRBV23-1 and TRBJ1-4; no clear D. TRBV23-1 is annotated as an ORF whose role is uncertain. The CDR3 runs to 12 residues. Between the trimmed V and J ends, which lost 7 bases and 4 bases, there was a span of 7 bases.

The CDR3 spells CASSLWQGNNEQFF. CDR3 coding DNA: TGTGCCAGCAGTTTATGGCAGGGGAACAATGAGCAGTTCTTC. The V and J genes are TRBV27 and TRBJ2-1, with a possible D match to TRBD1 (6 bases). V was pared by 1 base and J by 5 bases, with 9 bases between. There are 14 residues in the CDR3. Germline-derived CDR1 and CDR2 are MNHEY and SMNVEV (reference sequence).

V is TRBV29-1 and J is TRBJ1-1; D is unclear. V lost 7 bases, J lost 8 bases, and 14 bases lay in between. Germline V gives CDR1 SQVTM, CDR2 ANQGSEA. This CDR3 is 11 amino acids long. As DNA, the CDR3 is TGCAGCGCCAGTAGGGAGCTCGAAGCTTTCTTT. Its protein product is CSASRELEAFF. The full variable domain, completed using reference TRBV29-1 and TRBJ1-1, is SAVISQKPSRDICQRGTSLTIQCQVDSQVTMMFWYRQQPGQSLTLIATANQGSEATYESGFVIDKFPISRPNLTFSTLTVSNMSPEDSSIYLCSASRELEAFFGQGTRLTVV.

The CDR3 coding sequence is TGCGCCAGCAGGGACCGGGACAGGGGGCTTATCCTCTTCCGCAATGAGCAGTTCTTC. Translation: CASRDRDRGLILFRNEQFF. This chain uses TRBV10-2 with TRBJ2-1; 12 bases are shared with TRBD1. Germline CDR1 and CDR2: WSHSY and SAAADI. The CDR3 is 19 residues long. The V and J ends lost 6 bases and 6 bases, in that order; junction bases with no gene match: 18.

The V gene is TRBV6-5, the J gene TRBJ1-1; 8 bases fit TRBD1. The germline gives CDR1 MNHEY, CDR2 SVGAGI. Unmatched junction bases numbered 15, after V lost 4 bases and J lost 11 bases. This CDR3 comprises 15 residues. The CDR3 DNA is TGTGCCAGCAGTTTGCACGGGACAGGTCTTCAACCGGCTTTCTTT. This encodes CASSLHGTGLQPAFF.